This entry lists 9 T cell receptor beta chains sequenced from one sample in a study of identical twins. In TCRdb, the 5' RACE reads were re-called with MiXCR into one record per CDR3 protein. Here the sample spans around 690,000 distinct CDR3 sequences, around 20% being singletons. These data were also filed under a second study, of T cells expressing NK-cell markers.

The sequencing sample was made of PBMCs. These receptors came from a woman aged 18-35 years in good health.

This clonotype was detected only once. The V and J genes are TRBV11-2 and TRBJ2-4; 10 nucleotides agree with TRBD1. Trimming cost V 5 bases and J 0 bases; bases outside gene matches: 13. CDR1 is SGHAT and CDR2 is FQNNGV in the germline V gene. CDR3 size: 19 residues. The CDR3 is CASSRTGTGEVGAKNIQYF. Here the CDR3 DNA reads TGTGCCAGCAGCCGGACCGGGACAGGGGAAGTTGGAGCCAAAAACATTCAGTACTTC. Full variable domain (remainder filled in from reference TRBV11-2 and TRBJ2-4): EAGVAQSPRYKIIEKRQSVAFWCNPISGHATLYWYQQILGQGPKLLIQFQNNGVVDDSQLPKDRFSAERLKGVDSTLKIQPAKLEDSAVYLCASSRTGTGEVGAKNIQYFGAGTRLSVL.

In its sample, this clonotype was seen a few times. J is TRBJ2-5 and V is TRBV29-1; possibly TRBD1 or TRBD2 for D (5 bases each). Looked up from germline, CDR1 is SQVTM and CDR2 is ANQGSEA. The CDR3 contains 11 residues. With 3 bases removed from V and 7 bases from J, the gap between germline ends came to 9 bases. The CDR3 DNA sequence: TGCAGCGTTGAGATGGGGGTGACCCAGTACTTC. It yields the protein CSVEMGVTQYF.

This clonotype was counted a few times. This chain connects TRBV5-1 to TRBJ1-1; D remains unclear. The length of the CDR3 is 14 residues. V dropped 0 bases and J dropped 5 bases, with 11 bases sitting between them. The germline CDR1 and CDR2 sequences are SGHRS and YFSETQ. This chain's CDR3 is CASSLDRVQTEAFF. Here the CDR3 DNA reads TGCGCCAGCAGCTTGGACCGGGTGCAAACTGAAGCTTTCTTT.

This clonotype was picked up a small number of times. The gene calls are TRBV24-1 and TRBJ2-5, with 9 bases lining up with TRBD1. The CDR3 is made up of 14 amino acids. Germline V lookup: CDR1 KGHDR, CDR2 SFDVKD. Losses at the gene ends were 4 bases for V and 4 bases for J; bases not matched to a gene: 3. CDR3 sequence: CATSEGQGRETQYF. The DNA for the CDR3 is TGTGCCACCAGTGAGGGACAGGGTCGAGAGACCCAGTACTTC.

This clonotype was observed many times. The chain employs TRBV12-3 or TRBV12-4 and TRBJ1-4; 10 nucleotides agree with TRBD1. The CDR3 has 16 residues. Trimming at V came to 5 bases and at J to 8 bases, leaving 11 bases not matched to a gene. The CDR3 region is CASSPNPGQGNEKLFF. CDR3 nucleotides: TGTGCCAGCAGTCCGAATCCGGGACAGGGGAACGAAAAACTGTTTTTT.

This clonotype was recorded a few times. V usage is TRBV6-5 and J usage is TRBJ2-7, with no clear D. CDR3 length equals 15 residues. V lost 0 bases and J lost 4, with 13 bases in between. CDR1 and CDR2 (germline): MNHEY, SVGAGI. CDR3 loop: CASSYSYYRGYEQYF. The CDR3 nucleotides read TGTGCCAGCAGTTACTCCTACTACCGAGGTTACGAGCAGTACTTC.

This sequence joins TRBV9 and TRBJ1-2, with D tentatively TRBD1 (5 bases). Deletions cut 2 bases from V and 7 bases from J, with 15 bases between. In germline, CDR1 is SGDLS, CDR2 YYNGEE. The CDR3 runs to 14 residues. CDR3 amino acids: CASSVGGRKGGYTF. The CDR3 nucleotides are TGTGCCAGCAGCGTGGGGGGACGGAAGGGTGGCTACACCTTC.

Remarks on this clonotype: Here the CDR3 omits its conserved ending phenylalanine or tryptophan, so a read error is the likely source. The chain is built from TRBV6-5 and TRBJ1-1; 7 positions agree with TRBD1. CDR1 and CDR2 from the germline V gene are MNHEY and SVGAGI. V lost 2 bases to trimming and J lost 4 bases; unmatched junction nucleotides: 4. There are 14 residues in the CDR3. The DNA of the CDR3 is TGTGCCAGCAGTTACCGGAGACAGGGCACTGAAGCTTTCCTT. Translation gives CASSYRRQGTEAFL.

The chain employs TRBV7-8 and TRBJ2-1, with 9 bases fitting TRBD1. The V gene end was trimmed by 8 bases and the J gene end by 6 bases; junction bases not matched to a gene: 8. This CDR3 region has 14 residues. The germline V gene encodes CDR1 SGHVS and CDR2 FQNEAQ. Here the CDR3 DNA reads TGTGCCAGCCGTTCATTGGGACAGGGCAATGAGCAGTTCTTC. It codes for CASRSLGQGNEQFF.